These 5 T cell receptor beta chains share one sample of origin, sequenced in a study of response to subunit inactivated influenza vaccine. TCRdb reprocessed the RT-PCR reads via MiXCR and lists one record per CDR3 protein. The table has about 540,000 distinct CDR3 sequences, 14% seen once. The sample here was PBMCs from blood, taken approximately 13 days after vaccination. The source is a man aged 45-65 years who received an inactivated influenza vaccine.

The chain has TRBV20-1 and TRBJ1-6; 8 bases line up with TRBD1. The V gene's germline CDR1 is DFQATT and CDR2 SNEGSKA (reference sequence). The CDR3 consists of 15 residues. Germline trimming cut 2 bases from V and 6 bases from J; bases unmatched to any gene: 6. In DNA, the CDR3 is TGCAGTGCTAGATCGGCAGGGGGCCGTAATTCACCCCTCCACTTT. Its translation: CSARSAGGRNSPLHF.

This clonotype was counted only a few times. The chain couples TRBV3-1 to TRBJ2-7, with 10 bases lining up with TRBD2. Germline V gene sequence: CDR1 LGHDT, CDR2 YNNKEL (reference sequence). V shed 2 bases, J shed 2 bases, and the junction held 3 bases outside the gene matches. The CDR3 runs to 15 residues. As DNA, the CDR3 is TGTGCCAGCAGCCAACCGGGACTAGCGACCTACGAGCAGTACTTC. Amino acids: CASSQPGLATYEQYF.

This sequence joins TRBV6-5 and TRBJ1-1; the D is unclear. CDR1 is MNHEY and CDR2 is SVGAGI in the germline V gene. The CDR3 is 12 amino acids. V was shortened by 5 bases and J by 7 bases, with 11 bases between the two germline ends. The CDR3 protein is CASSARTFEAFF. The CDR3 region has the DNA TGTGCCAGCAGTGCGCGGACCTTTGAAGCTTTCTTT.

This clonotype has only a few counts. V is TRBV12-3 or TRBV12-4 and J is TRBJ2-3; the match to TRBD1 covers 10 bases. Trimming cost V 3 bases and J 1 base; bases outside gene matches: 7. The CDR3 is made up of 17 amino acids. The CDR3 region is CASSFWDRGGGTDTQYF. The CDR3 DNA reads TGTGCCAGCAGTTTTTGGGACAGGGGTGGTGGCACAGATACGCAGTATTTT.

The chain joins TRBV7-9 to TRBJ2-2; D assignment may be TRBD1 or TRBD2 (5 bases each). Between the trimmed V and J ends, which lost 5 bases and 4 bases, there was a span of 14 bases. Germline values: CDR1 SEHNR, CDR2 FQNEAQ (reference sequence). The length of the CDR3 is 15 residues. The CDR3 DNA reads TGTGCCAGCAGCCAGACCGGGACCCTCACCGGGGAGCTGTTTTTT. It specifies CASSQTGTLTGELFF.